Each of the 13 T cell receptor beta chains below was sequenced from the same sample in a study of T cell responses to AZD1222 COVID-19 vaccine. The table came from immunoSEQ multiplex PCR; TCRdb's copy has only in-frame clones and leaves some out. The sample holds about 140,000 clones; roughly 89% are singletons and the top ten take roughly 5.1%. Source: peripheral blood, taken on day 0 of AZD1222 vaccination. These TCRs come from an adult in good health.

The chain has TRBV4-1 and TRBJ1-2; D not resolved. CDR1 is MGHRA, CDR2 YSYEKL, per germline. V shed 1 base and J shed 14 bases, with 17 bases lying between them. CDR3 length: 13 residues. The CDR3 nucleotides are TGCGCCAGCAGCCAAGTGTACGGTACGCCTGAAACCTTC. Translation gives CASSQVYGTPETF.

The chain has TRBV5-8 and TRBJ2-5; 10 bases fit TRBD1. CDR1 and CDR2 (germline): SGHTS, YDEGEE. V dropped 3 bases and J dropped 3; count of bases not matched to a gene: 8. The CDR3 loop spans 16 amino acids. The CDR3 is CASSWGTGTGEETQYF. The CDR3 region has the DNA TGTGCCAGCAGCTGGGGGACCGGGACAGGGGAAGAGACCCAGTACTTC.

This sequence joins TRBV7-2 and TRBJ2-3; 11 bases match TRBD2. The V gene end was trimmed by 2 bases and the J gene end by 5 bases; junction bases not matched to a gene: 6. The CDR3 extends over 16 amino acids. Germline CDR1 SGHTA, CDR2 FQGNSA. The CDR3 protein is CASSLTSGGPQDTQYF. The CDR3 DNA reads as TGTGCCAGCAGCTTAACTAGCGGGGGCCCCCAAGATACGCAGTATTTT. Full variable domain (remainder filled in from reference TRBV7-2 and TRBJ2-3): GAGVSQSPSNKVTEKGKDVELRCDPISGHTALYWYRQSLGQGLEFLIYFQGNSAPDKSGLPSDRFSAERTGGSVSTLTIQRTQQEDSAVYLCASSLTSGGPQDTQYFGPGTRLTVL.

J is TRBJ1-1 and V is TRBV5-1; 10 bases match TRBD1. Germline V lookup: CDR1 SGHRS, CDR2 YFSETQ. V shed 4 bases, J shed 6 bases, and the junction held 3 bases outside the gene matches. The CDR3 is made up of 13 amino acids. CDR3 amino acids: CASSIGTGAEAFF. CDR3 nucleotide sequence: TGCGCCAGCAGCATCGGGACAGGGGCTGAAGCTTTCTTT.

The chain has TRBV18 and TRBJ2-5; D is ambiguous. Looked up from germline, CDR1 is KGHSH and CDR2 is LQKENI. The CDR3 runs 12 residues. Trimming took 2 bases from V and 5 from J, leaving 6 bases between them. The chain's CDR3 is CASSPFAETQYF. The CDR3 DNA sequence: TGTGCCAGCTCACCATTTGCGGAGACCCAGTACTTC.

The rearrangement uses TRBV2 and TRBJ1-6, with a weak D call TRBD1 (5 bases). CDR3 length: 14 residues. Germline V gives CDR1 SNHLY, CDR2 FYNNEI. V lost 6 bases, J lost 10 bases, and 16 bases lay in between. The CDR3 DNA is TGTGCCAGCAGCGATGGGGTGGGGGAGTCACCCCTCCACTTT. Protein sequence: CASSDGVGESPLHF.

This clone was picked up one time. This chain links TRBV6-5 with TRBJ1-3, with 8 bases matching TRBD1. The germline V gene encodes CDR1 MNHEY and CDR2 SVGAGI. V lost 2 bases and J lost 0; bases outside the gene matches: 3. The CDR3 contains 16 residues. The CDR3 sequence is CASSYATGVSGNTIYF. CDR3 coding DNA: TGTGCCAGCAGTTACGCGACAGGGGTCTCTGGAAACACCATATATTTT.

In its sample, this clone was seen a few times. The V call is TRBV10-3, the J call TRBJ2-2; D gene unclear. V lost 9 bases and J 0 bases, leaving 11 bases between the germline ends. The CDR3 covers 14 residues. In germline, CDR1 is ENHRY, CDR2 SYGVKD. Here the CDR3 DNA reads TGTGCCATACCAAAGAATTCGAACACCGGGGAGCTGTTTTTT. Translated: CAIPKNSNTGELFF.

The chain has TRBV7-8 and TRBJ1-6; D is undetermined. Germline lookup yields CDR1 SGHVS and CDR2 FQNEAQ. This CDR3 contains 16 residues. V lost 2 bases and J lost 10, with 18 bases in between. The CDR3 reads CASSLRAESLGSPLHF. The DNA of the CDR3 is TGTGCCAGCAGCTTACGGGCAGAATCGCTGGGGTCACCCCTCCACTTT.

V is TRBV11-2 and J is TRBJ2-1; D might be TRBD1 (6 bases). Germline V lookup: CDR1 SGHAT, CDR2 FQNNGV. This CDR3 has 16 amino acids. Trimming shortened V by 4 bases and J by 0 bases, and 13 bases separated the two germline ends. CDR3 loop: CASSSVEGHSYNEQFF. CDR3 nucleotide sequence: TGTGCCAGCAGCTCCGTCGAGGGACACTCCTACAATGAGCAGTTCTTC.

The chain carries TRBV29-1 and TRBJ2-5, with D possibly being TRBD1 (6 bases). This CDR3 has 13 residues. The V gene's germline CDR1 is SQVTM and CDR2 ANQGSEA. Trimming took 5 bases from V and 1 from J, leaving 11 bases between them. The CDR3 here is CSVTDRTQETQYF. CDR3 nucleotide sequence: TGCAGCGTTACAGACAGGACCCAAGAGACCCAGTACTTC.

The rearrangement joins TRBV29-1 to TRBJ1-6; a possible D gene is TRBD1 (6 bases). Germline V gene sequence: CDR1 SQVTM, CDR2 ANQGSEA. This CDR3 contains 13 residues. Trimming left V 2 bases short and J 7 bases short, with 9 bases between. The chain's CDR3 is CSVETGTNSPLHF. DNA of the CDR3: TGCAGCGTTGAAACAGGGACCAATTCACCCCTCCACTTT.

The CDR3 reads CASSEGDTQYF. In DNA form, the CDR3 reads TGTGCCAGCAGTGAAGGGGATACGCAGTATTTT. The chain uses TRBV2 and TRBJ2-3; the D is unclear. The CDR3 totals 11 residues. V was pared by 1 base and J by 6 bases, with 2 bases between. The germline CDR1 and CDR2 sequences are SNHLY and FYNNEI.